The rows below give T cell receptor beta chains drawn from one sample of a study of spatial heterogeneity in lung cancer. One entry per CDR3 protein results from TCRdb running MiXCR on the 5' RACE reads. The data contain some 120,000 distinct CDR3 sequences, about 12% of them singletons. The specimen comprised PBMCs, sampled at follow-up. The receptor set was obtained from a male donor with early-stage non-small cell lung cancer. Each CDR3 is given with its conserved first and last residue. D genes are given only for firm matches. Size values are once, few and many counts, or a class for expanded clones, and some rows have none.

abundance | j_gene | v_gene | d_gene | CDR3aa | CDR3nt
many | TRBJ2-4 | TRBV6-5 | . | CASSLTRGGNIQYF | TGTGCCAGCAGTCTGACAAGGGGGGGAAACATTCAGTACTTC
many | TRBJ2-7 | TRBV5-1 | . | CASSLVAGSSYEQYF | TGCGCCAGCAGCTTGGTGGCAGGAAGCTCCTACGAGCAGTACTTC
. | TRBJ1-2 | TRBV7-3 | . | CASSLSPGDTGYTF | TGTGCCAGCAGCTTATCCCCAGGGGATACAGGCTACACCTTC
many | TRBJ2-7 | TRBV28 | . | CASTPPRQGLSSYEQYF | TGTGCCAGCACCCCGCCCCGCCAGGGCCTGAGCTCCTACGAGCAGTACTTC
many | TRBJ1-2 | TRBV27 | TRBD1 | CASSLNRGDGYTF | TGTGCCAGCAGTTTAAACAGGGGCGATGGCTACACCTTC
many | TRBJ2-7 | TRBV28 | TRBD2 | CASSGAGGSYEQYF | TGTGCCAGCAGTGGGGCCGGGGGGTCCTACGAGCAGTACTTC
. | TRBJ2-3 | TRBV25-1 | . | CASSERTRGTQYF | TGTGCCAGCAGTGAACGGACCCGAGGTACGCAGTATTTT
few | TRBJ2-7 | TRBV21-1 | . | CASSAGQGISYEQYF | TGTGCCAGCAGCGCGGGACAGGGGATTAGTTACGAGCAGTACTTC
. | TRBJ1-4 | TRBV4-2 | . | CASSQDKGRMNEKLFF | TGTGCCAGCAGCCAAGATAAGGGGCGGATGAATGAAAAACTGTTTTTT
few | TRBJ2-2 | TRBV20-1 | . | CSASEQPNTGELFF | TGCAGTGCTAGTGAGCAGCCAAACACCGGGGAGCTGTTTTTT
few | TRBJ1-3 | TRBV12-5 | . | CASGFGQLHSSGNTIYF | TGTGCTAGTGGTTTTGGACAGCTTCACTCCTCTGGAAACACCATATATTTT
. | TRBJ1-1 | TRBV25-1 | . | CASRRGGGNTEAFF | TGTGCCAGCAGGAGAGGCGGGGGGAACACTGAAGCTTTCTTT
few | TRBJ1-1 | TRBV7-2 | TRBD1 | CASSVTGGGEAFF | TGTGCCAGCAGCGTGACAGGGGGCGGTGAAGCTTTCTTT
. | TRBJ1-5 | TRBV19 | . | CASSTPGLNQPQHF | TGTGCCAGTAGTACTCCGGGGTTGAATCAGCCCCAGCATTTT
many | TRBJ2-5 | TRBV15 | . | CATSRDPLGSSAQYF | TGTGCCACCAGCAGAGACCCCCTGGGGAGTTCGGCCCAGTACTTC
. | TRBJ2-3 | TRBV4-3 | TRBD2 | CASSQDGAGRRTDTQYF | TGCGCCAGCAGCCAAGATGGAGCGGGACGTCGCACAGATACGCAGTATTTT
few | TRBJ1-1 | TRBV6-2/TRBV6-3 | . | CASKAGSNTEAFF | TGTGCCAGCAAGGCAGGGTCGAACACTGAAGCTTTCTTT
many | TRBJ2-7 | TRBV10-3 | TRBD1 | CAIRDREYEQYF | TGTGCCATTCGGGACAGGGAATACGAGCAGTACTTC
medium-sized | TRBJ1-1 | TRBV20-1 | . | CSAIPDVNTEAFF | TGCAGTGCCATCCCCGACGTGAACACTGAAGCTTTCTTT
once | TRBJ2-5 | TRBV3-1 | TRBD1 | CASSHAMTGGTETQYF | TGTGCCAGCAGCCATGCAATGACAGGGGGCACGGAGACCCAGTACTTC
. | TRBJ2-7 | TRBV5-1 | . | CASSVNPTYEQYF | TGCGCCAGCAGCGTGAACCCTACCTACGAGCAGTACTTC
. | TRBJ1-5 | TRBV7-8 | TRBD1 | CASSPGQGAIGQPQHF | TGTGCCAGCAGCCCCGGACAGGGGGCGATAGGTCAGCCCCAGCATTTT
few | TRBJ2-1 | TRBV9 | . | CASSVTGASYNEQFF | TGTGCCAGCAGCGTAACGGGGGCCTCCTACAATGAGCAGTTCTTC
. | TRBJ2-6 | TRBV27 | . | CASKWGSGANVLTF | TGTGCCAGCAAGTGGGGATCTGGGGCCAACGTCCTGACTTTC
many | TRBJ2-5 | TRBV29-1 | TRBD2 | CSVNPGLTHQTQYF | TGCAGCGTTAACCCGGGACTAACCCATCAGACCCAGTACTTC
. | TRBJ1-3 | TRBV6-1 | . | CASSEGILGHGNTIYF | TGTGCCAGCAGTGAAGGAATTTTAGGGCATGGAAACACCATATATTTT
many | TRBJ2-3 | TRBV12-3/TRBV12-4 | . | CASSLSSQDTQYF | TGTGCCAGCAGTCTAAGTAGTCAGGATACGCAGTATTTT
many | TRBJ1-1 | TRBV20-1 | . | CSARLVRERMNTEAFF | TGCAGTGCTAGGCTTGTCAGGGAACGGATGAACACTGAAGCTTTCTTT
few | TRBJ1-1 | TRBV7-6 | . | CASSSSGMGTEAFF | TGTGCCAGCAGCTCCTCTGGTATGGGCACTGAAGCTTTCTTT
few | TRBJ2-2 | TRBV5-1 | TRBD1 | CASRSTGGLELAGELFF | TGCGCCAGCAGATCGACAGGGGGCCTAGAATTGGCCGGGGAGCTGTTTTTT
many | TRBJ1-2 | TRBV20-1 | TRBD1 | CSARGTGRGYTF | TGCAGTGCTAGGGGGACAGGGCGCGGCTACACCTTC
few | TRBJ2-6 | TRBV2 | TRBD1 | CASSKEGTGGSGANVLTF | TGTGCCAGCTCCAAGGAGGGGACAGGGGGCTCTGGGGCCAACGTCCTGACTTTC
many | TRBJ2-1 | TRBV10-2 | . | CASSEYNEQFF | TGCGCCAGCAGTGAATACAATGAGCAGTTCTTC
many | TRBJ1-6 | TRBV5-4 | . | CASSFFAGSDNSPLHF | TGTGCCAGCAGCTTTTTCGCTGGATCCGATAATTCACCCCTCCACTTT
. | TRBJ1-5 | TRBV29-1 | TRBD1 | CSVAGTGVLPQHF | TGCAGCGTCGCCGGGACAGGGGTTCTGCCCCAGCATTTT
few | TRBJ1-1 | TRBV15 | TRBD1 | CATSRERWAGGTEAFF | TGTGCCACCAGCAGAGAGAGGTGGGCAGGGGGCACTGAAGCTTTCTTT
. | TRBJ2-5 | TRBV10-3 | TRBD1 | CAISGFIGDSLQETQYF | TGTGCCATCAGTGGATTCATAGGGGACAGTCTACAAGAGACCCAGTACTTC
many | TRBJ2-2 | TRBV11-3 | . | CASSLKRQLNTGELFF | TGTGCCAGCAGCTTAAAGCGACAGCTTAACACCGGGGAGCTGTTTTTT
few | TRBJ1-5 | TRBV20-1 | . | CSASGTVSNQPQHF | TGCAGTGCTAGCGGGACCGTTAGCAATCAGCCCCAGCATTTT
many | TRBJ1-5 | TRBV4-1 | . | CASSQDATSAWGTGQPQHF | TGCGCCAGCAGCCAAGATGCGACGTCGGCATGGGGTACGGGACAGCCCCAGCATTTT
many | TRBJ1-1 | TRBV20-1 | . | CSAPPGGGNSEAFF | TGCAGTGCTCCTCCCGGGGGGGGAAATAGTGAAGCTTTCTTT
. | TRBJ2-7 | TRBV20-1 | TRBD2 | CSATTSGGDISAYEQYF | TGCAGTGCTACGACTAGCGGGGGGGACATATCCGCCTACGAGCAGTACTTC
few | TRBJ1-4 | TRBV6-6 | . | CASSPTAGPATNEKLFF | TGTGCCAGCAGTCCTACCGCGGGCCCCGCAACTAATGAAAAACTGTTTTTT
. | TRBJ1-2 | TRBV24-1 | TRBD1 | CATSAGQGAEGYTF | TGTGCCACCAGTGCGGGACAGGGGGCTGAAGGCTACACCTTC
once | TRBJ2-5 | TRBV7-2 | . | CASSLSGAPETQNF | TGTGCCAGCAGCTTATCAGGGGCCCCAGAGACCCAGAACTTC
many | TRBJ1-6 | TRBV6-5 | TRBD1 | CASRNRGYNSPLHF | TGTGCCAGCAGGAACAGGGGATATAATTCACCCCTCCACTTT
many | TRBJ2-1 | TRBV7-6 | . | CASSLGGVGNNEQFF | TGTGCCAGCAGCTTAGGAGGGGTGGGGAACAATGAGCAGTTCTTC
many | TRBJ1-4 | TRBV28 | . | CASRVAFNEKLFF | TGTGCCAGCAGGGTCGCCTTCAATGAAAAACTGTTTTTT
many | TRBJ2-7 | TRBV10-3 | . | CAARDYYEQYF | TGTGCCGCCCGGGATTACTACGAGCAGTACTTC
few | TRBJ1-1 | TRBV28 | . | CASSLFQANTEAFF | TGTGCCAGCAGTTTATTCCAGGCCAACACTGAAGCTTTCTTT